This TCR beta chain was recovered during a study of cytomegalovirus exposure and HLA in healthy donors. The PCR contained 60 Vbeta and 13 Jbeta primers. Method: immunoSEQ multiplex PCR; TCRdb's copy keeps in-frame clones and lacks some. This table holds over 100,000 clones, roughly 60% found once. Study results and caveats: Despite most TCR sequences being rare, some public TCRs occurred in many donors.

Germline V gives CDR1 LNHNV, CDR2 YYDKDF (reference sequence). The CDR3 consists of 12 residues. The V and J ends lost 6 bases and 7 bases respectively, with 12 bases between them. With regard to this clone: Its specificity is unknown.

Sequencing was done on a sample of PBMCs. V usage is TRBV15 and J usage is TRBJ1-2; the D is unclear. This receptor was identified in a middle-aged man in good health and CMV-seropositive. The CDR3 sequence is CATSRPGFGYTF. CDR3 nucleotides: TGTGCCACCAGTAGACCGGGGTTTGGCTACACCTTC.